The 5 T cell receptor beta chains below all came from one sample that was sequenced in a study of blood T cell repertoires in COVID-19. The table came from immunoSEQ multiplex PCR; TCRdb's copy has only in-frame clones and leaves some out. There are some 390,000 clones in the sample; around 87% occur only once, and over 2% lies in the top ten. Input material: peripheral blood. The receptors were gathered from a woman aged 55-69 years with COVID-19, enrolled during active disease.

The chain has TRBV28 and TRBJ1-5, with D tentatively TRBD1 (5 bases). V was clipped by 6 bases and J by 2 bases, with 11 bases between them. Germline V gene data show CDR1 as MDHEN and CDR2 as SYDVKM. This CDR3 is built from 14 residues. This chain's CDR3 is CASSQTGGNQPQHF. The CDR3 DNA follows: TGTGCCAGCAGCCAAACGGGGGGCAATCAGCCCCAGCATTTT.

The chain uses TRBV29-1 and TRBJ2-7; possible D gene TRBD1, 6 bases. CDR1 and CDR2 (germline): SQVTM, ANQGSEA. The germline V and J ends were trimmed by 0 bases and 2 bases, with 11 bases remaining between them. The CDR3 spans 14 residues. The CDR3 sequence is CSVEEGGRPYEQYF. The CDR3 DNA reads as TGCAGCGTTGAAGAAGGGGGACGCCCCTACGAGCAGTACTTC.

V gene TRBV18 combines with J gene TRBJ1-5; tentatively, D is TRBD1 (6 bases). The CDR3 covers 15 residues. Deletions cut 0 bases from V and 2 bases from J, with 8 bases between. Germline CDR1 and CDR2: KGHSH and LQKENI. The CDR3 DNA reads as TGTGCCAGCTCACCACCCCACAGGGGCAATCAGCCCCAGCATTTT. It encodes CASSPPHRGNQPQHF.

The rearrangement links TRBV28 to TRBJ2-7; 9 positions agree with TRBD1. The V segment lost 5 bases and the J segment 2 bases; nucleotides outside the gene matches: 7. Germline CDR1 and CDR2: MDHEN and SYDVKM. The length of the CDR3 is 15 residues. In DNA, the CDR3 is TGTGCCAGCAGTAGAGTTGGACAGGGGACCTACGAGCAGTACTTC. Protein product: CASSRVGQGTYEQYF.

This sequence joins TRBV9 and TRBJ2-5; 9 bases map to TRBD1. Germline V gives CDR1 SGDLS, CDR2 YYNGEE. There are 17 residues in the CDR3. V was clipped by 0 bases and J by 4 bases; unmatched bases: 10. The CDR3 DNA follows: TGTGCCAGCAGCGTAGTAGGGAGACAGGGGGTGGGAGAGACCCAGTACTTC. This codes for CASSVVGRQGVGETQYF.